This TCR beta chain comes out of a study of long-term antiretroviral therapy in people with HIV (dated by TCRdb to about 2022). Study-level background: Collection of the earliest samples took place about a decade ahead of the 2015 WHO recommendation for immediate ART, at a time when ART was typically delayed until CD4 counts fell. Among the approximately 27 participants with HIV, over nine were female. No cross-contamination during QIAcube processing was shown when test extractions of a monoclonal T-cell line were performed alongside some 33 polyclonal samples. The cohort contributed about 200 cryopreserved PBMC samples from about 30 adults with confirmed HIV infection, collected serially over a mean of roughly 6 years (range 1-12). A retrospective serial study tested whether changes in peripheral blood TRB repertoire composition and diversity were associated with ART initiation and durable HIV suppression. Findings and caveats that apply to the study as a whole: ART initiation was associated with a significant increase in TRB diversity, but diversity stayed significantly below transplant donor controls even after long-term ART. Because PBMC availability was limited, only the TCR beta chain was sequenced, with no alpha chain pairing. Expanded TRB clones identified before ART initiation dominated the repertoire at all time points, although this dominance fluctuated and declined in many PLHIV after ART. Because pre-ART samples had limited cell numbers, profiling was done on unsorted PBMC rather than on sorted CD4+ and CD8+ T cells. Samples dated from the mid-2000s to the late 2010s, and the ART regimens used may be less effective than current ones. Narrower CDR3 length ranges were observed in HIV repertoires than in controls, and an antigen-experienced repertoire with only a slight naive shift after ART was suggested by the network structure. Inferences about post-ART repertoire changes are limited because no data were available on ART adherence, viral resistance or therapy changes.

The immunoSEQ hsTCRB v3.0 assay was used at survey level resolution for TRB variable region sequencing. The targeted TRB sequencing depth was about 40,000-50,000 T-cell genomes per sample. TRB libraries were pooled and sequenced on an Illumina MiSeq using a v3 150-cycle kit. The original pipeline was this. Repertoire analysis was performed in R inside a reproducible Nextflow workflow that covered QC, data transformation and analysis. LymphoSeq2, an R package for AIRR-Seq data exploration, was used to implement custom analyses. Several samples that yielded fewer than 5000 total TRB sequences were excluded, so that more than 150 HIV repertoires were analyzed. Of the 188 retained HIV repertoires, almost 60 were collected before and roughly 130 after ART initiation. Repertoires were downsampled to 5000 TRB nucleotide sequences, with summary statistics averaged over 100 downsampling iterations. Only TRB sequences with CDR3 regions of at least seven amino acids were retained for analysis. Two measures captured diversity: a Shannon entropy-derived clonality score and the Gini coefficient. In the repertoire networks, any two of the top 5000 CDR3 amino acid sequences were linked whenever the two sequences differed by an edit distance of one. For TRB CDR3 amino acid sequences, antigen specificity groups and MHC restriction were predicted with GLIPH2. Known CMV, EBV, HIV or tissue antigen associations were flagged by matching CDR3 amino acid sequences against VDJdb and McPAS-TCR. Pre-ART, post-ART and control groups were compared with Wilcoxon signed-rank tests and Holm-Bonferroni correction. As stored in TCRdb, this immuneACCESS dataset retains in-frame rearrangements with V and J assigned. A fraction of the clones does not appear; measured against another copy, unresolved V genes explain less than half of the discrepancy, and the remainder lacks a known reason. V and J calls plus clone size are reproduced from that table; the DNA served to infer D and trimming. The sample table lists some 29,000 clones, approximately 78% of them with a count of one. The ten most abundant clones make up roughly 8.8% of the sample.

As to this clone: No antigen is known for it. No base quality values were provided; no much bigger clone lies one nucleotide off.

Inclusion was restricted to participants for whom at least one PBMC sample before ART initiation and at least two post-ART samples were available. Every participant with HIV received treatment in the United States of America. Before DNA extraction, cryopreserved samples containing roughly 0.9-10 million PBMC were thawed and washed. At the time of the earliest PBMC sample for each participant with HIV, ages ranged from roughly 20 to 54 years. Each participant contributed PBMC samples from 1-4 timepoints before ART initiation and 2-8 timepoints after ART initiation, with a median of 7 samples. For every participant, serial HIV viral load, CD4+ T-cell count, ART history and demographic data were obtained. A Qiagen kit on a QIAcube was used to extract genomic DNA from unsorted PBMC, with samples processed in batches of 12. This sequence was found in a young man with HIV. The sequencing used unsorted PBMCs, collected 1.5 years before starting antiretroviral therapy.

The nucleotide sequence reads TGTGCCAGCACCAGGGCTCTGGGCTCCTACAATGAGCAGTTCTTC. Translated, it gives CASTRALGSYNEQFF. Recombination linked TRBV2 to TRBJ2-1; TRBD1 could be the D gene, as 5 bases match. As encoded in the germline V gene, CDR1 is SNHLY while CDR2 is FYNNEI. Deletion took 7 bases off V and 0 bases off J, with a span of 13 bases between the germline ends. The CDR3 numbers 15 residues from cysteine through phenylalanine. Only CDR3 DNA remains: 45 bases, in frame from the first base.